These 5 T cell receptor beta chains share one sample of origin, sequenced in a study of graft-versus-host responses after intestinal transplantation. Profiled with immunoSEQ multiplex PCR; TCRdb holds only in-frame clones, not every one. The repertoire holds 15,000 to 20,000 clones, with approximately 35% as singletons. This specimen was alloreactive CD4+ T cells from a mixed lymphocyte reaction culture, taken before transplantation. Regarding subset: CFSE-low proliferating T cells sorted from roughly six-day pre-transplant mixed lymphocyte reaction (GvH or HvG direction). The receptors originated from a human patient who was an organ donor for intestinal transplantation.

V and J are TRBV27 and TRBJ2-7; 10 bases line up with TRBD1. Germline-derived CDR1 and CDR2 are MNHEY and SMNVEV (reference sequence). V lost 5 bases to trimming and J lost 3 bases; unmatched junction nucleotides: 4. This CDR3 has 14 residues. CDR3 in DNA: TGTGCCAGCAGTCTAAGGGACAGGGGCTACGAGCAGTACTTC. Its protein is CASSLRDRGYEQYF.

Concerning this clone itself: Distinct nucleotide sequences in the sample also encode this CDR3. J is TRBJ2-5 and V is TRBV5-1, with D unresolved. CDR1 and CDR2 (germline): SGHRS, YFSETQ. This CDR3 has 12 amino acids. The V end was cut by 0 bases, the J end by 5 bases, with 5 bases between. Here the CDR3 reads CASSLEGETQYF. CDR3 in DNA: TGCGCCAGCAGCTTGGAAGGGGAGACCCAGTACTTC.

This clone has just a few counts. The rearrangement links TRBV27 to TRBJ2-1, with D perhaps matching TRBD1 or TRBD2 (5 bases each). Per germline, CDR1 MNHEY and CDR2 SMNVEV (reference sequence). The CDR3 totals 11 residues. Trimming pared 8 bases from V and 8 bases from J, leaving 10 bases between. The CDR3 spells CASWGSYEQFF. The CDR3 nucleotides are TGTGCCAGCTGGGGGAGTTATGAGCAGTTCTTC.

The sample holds a few counts of this clone. The V and J genes are TRBV6-1 and TRBJ2-7; TRBD1 or TRBD2 may be the D gene (5 bases each). CDR1 MNHNS and CDR2 SASEGT come from the germline V gene. The CDR3 has 13 residues. The ends were cut back, 8 bases at V and 2 bases at J, with 13 bases in the middle. The CDR3 DNA is TGTGCCAGCTCTTCGGGACGACCCTACGAGCAGTACTTC. Its protein product is CASSSGRPYEQYF.

This clone came up a few times. The rearrangement links TRBV6-6 to TRBJ2-7; possible D gene TRBD2, 6 bases. This CDR3 is built from 13 residues. The V end lost 5 bases, the J end lost 6 bases, and 14 bases lay between the germline ends. The germline CDR1 and CDR2 sequences are MNHNY and SVGAGI (reference sequence). CDR3 coding DNA: TGTGCCAGCAGTGCCCAGCTAGCGAGCGAGCAGTACTTC. Translating gives CASSAQLASEQYF.